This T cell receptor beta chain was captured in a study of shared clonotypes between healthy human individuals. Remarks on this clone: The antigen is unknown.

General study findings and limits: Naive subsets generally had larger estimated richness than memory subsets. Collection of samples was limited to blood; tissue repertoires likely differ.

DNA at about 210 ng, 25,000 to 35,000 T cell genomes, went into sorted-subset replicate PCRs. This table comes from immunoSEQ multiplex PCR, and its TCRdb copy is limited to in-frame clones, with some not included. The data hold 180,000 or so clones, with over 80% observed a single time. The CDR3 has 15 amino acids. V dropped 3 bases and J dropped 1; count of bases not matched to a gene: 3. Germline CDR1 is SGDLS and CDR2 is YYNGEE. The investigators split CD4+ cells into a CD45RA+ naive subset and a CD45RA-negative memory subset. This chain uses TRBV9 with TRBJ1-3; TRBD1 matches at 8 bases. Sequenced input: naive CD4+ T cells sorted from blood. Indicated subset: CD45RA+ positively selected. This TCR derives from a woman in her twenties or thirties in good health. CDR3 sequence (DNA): TGTGCCAGCAGCGGACAGGGGCGTTCTGGAAACACCATATATTTT. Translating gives CASSGQGRSGNTIYF.